This T cell receptor (beta chain) was found in a study of T cell repertoires in cytomegalovirus infection. Whole-study context: Well-studied HLA-B-restricted CMV epitopes were used in the study alongside recently identified HLA-C-restricted ones. CMV infection plus the matching HLA type was flagged by public TCR beta signatures. Study-wide results and caveats: Ex vivo responses were dominated by HLA-C-restricted CMV-specific TCR beta clonotypes. Summed public TCR beta family frequency identified CMV carriers bearing the relevant HLA.

In this sample, this clonotype turned up a few times. No antigen is known for it. This CDR3 is 14 amino acids long. Germline CDR1 MNHEY, CDR2 SMNVEV (reference sequence). V dropped 7 bases and J dropped 4; count of bases not matched to a gene: 7. TCRdb reprocessed the reads with MiXCR, giving one entry per CDR3 protein. The sample holds 450,000 to 550,000 distinct CDR3 sequences; about 39% are singletons and the top ten take roughly two fifths. Sample: cultured PBMCs, taken from culture after CMV antigen stimulation. This TCR derives from a human donor in good health (CMV status not recorded). Some clones in this sample may be carry-over from other donors' samples. The genes are TRBV27 and TRBJ2-1; 7 bases match TRBD2. CDR3 nucleotides: TGTGCCAGCACGGGCGGGGGTGATTACAATGAGCAGTTCTTC. It yields the protein CASTGGGDYNEQFF.